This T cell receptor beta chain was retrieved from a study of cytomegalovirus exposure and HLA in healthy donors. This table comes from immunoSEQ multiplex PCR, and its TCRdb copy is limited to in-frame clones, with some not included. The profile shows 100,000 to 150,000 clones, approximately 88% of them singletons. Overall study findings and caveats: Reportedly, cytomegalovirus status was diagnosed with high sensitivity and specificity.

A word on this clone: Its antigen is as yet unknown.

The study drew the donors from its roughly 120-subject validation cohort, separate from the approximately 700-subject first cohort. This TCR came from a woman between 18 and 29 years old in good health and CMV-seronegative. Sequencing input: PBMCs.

The chain's CDR3 is CASSPGSGDTQYF. The CDR3 nucleotides read TGTGCCAGCTCACCAGGGTCGGGAGATACGCAGTATTTT. The chain is built from TRBV18 and TRBJ2-3; D ambiguous. Trimming left V 2 bases short and J 5 bases short, with 8 bases between. Per germline, CDR1 KGHSH and CDR2 LQKENI. The CDR3 contains 13 residues.